A single sample gave rise to the 27 T cell receptor beta chains below, sequenced in a study of blood T cells in healthy people across ages. For the second PCR, which ran for roughly 6 to 12 cycles, a sample-barcoded 5' primer and a J-beta primer mix were used. TCRdb recomputed calls from the 5' RACE reads with MiXCR, one row per CDR3 protein. The table includes roughly 1,800,000 distinct CDR3 sequences, about 50% detected once. Sequenced input: blood. The receptors were gathered from a woman in her 40s in good health.

The V and J genes are TRBV28 and TRBJ2-7, with 14 bases identical to TRBD2. Per the germline V gene, CDR1 is MDHEN and CDR2 is SYDVKM. The J segment lost 7 bases and the V segment lost 8 bases, leaving 7 bases of the junction unmatched. This CDR3 has 14 residues. CDR3 bases: TGTGCCAGCTTGACTAGCGGGGGGGGGTATGAGCAGTACTTC. As protein: CASLTSGGGYEQYF.

This chain joins TRBV4-1 and TRBJ1-2; possibly TRBD1 for D (5 bases). Germline assignment: CDR1 MGHRA and CDR2 YSYEKL. V gave up 1 base and J gave up 8 bases, with 17 bases separating them. The CDR3 extends over 15 amino acids. The CDR3 DNA reads as TGCGCCAGCAGCCAAGCGTTGGGACCCGCTAGGGGCTACACCTTC. Its translation: CASSQALGPARGYTF.

The chain recombines TRBV14 with TRBJ2-4; D tentatively reads TRBD1 or TRBD2 (5 bases each). Trimming removed 1 base at V and 13 bases at J, with 17 bases between. The CDR3 is made up of 14 amino acids. Per germline, CDR1 SGHDN and CDR2 FVKESK. The CDR3 reads CASSQGGGNNEQYF. The CDR3, as DNA: TGTGCCAGCAGCCAAGGTGGGGGAAACAATGAGCAGTACTTC.

This chain connects TRBV28 to TRBJ2-7, with D possibly matching TRBD1 (6 bases). The DNA end lines up better with TRBJ2-5; the J call may be wrong. Germline CDR1 reads MDHEN; CDR2 reads SYDVKM. This CDR3 is 13 amino acids long. In DNA form, the CDR3 reads TGTGCCAGCAGTTCGGACAGCACAGAGACCCAGTACTTC. It specifies CASSSDSTETQYF.

The V and J genes are TRBV27 and TRBJ1-2, with D possibly being TRBD1 (5 bases). V was pared by 4 bases and J by 4 bases, with 13 bases between. CDR3 size: 14 residues. Germline CDR1 MNHEY, CDR2 SMNVEV (reference sequence). CDR3 coding DNA: TGTGCCAGCAGTTCCGGGCCGGGGGGCTATGGCTACACCTTC. This sequence encodes CASSSGPGGYGYTF.

The rearrangement uses TRBV7-9 and TRBJ2-7; TRBD2 matches 7 bases. The ends lost 5 bases at V and 6 bases at J; junction bases unmatched: 7. Per the germline V gene, CDR1 is SEHNR and CDR2 is FQNEAQ (reference sequence). The CDR3 covers 13 residues. CDR3 DNA: TGTGCCAGCAGCCCTGCTGGGGGGGTCGAGCAGTACTTC. It encodes CASSPAGGVEQYF.

This chain links TRBV5-5 with TRBJ2-6, with D tentatively TRBD1 (6 bases). CDR1 and CDR2 from the germline V gene are SGHKS and YYEKEE (reference sequence). The CDR3 totals 17 residues. V was clipped by 4 bases and J by 0 bases, with 14 bases between them. CDR3: CASSMGHASSGANVLTF. The CDR3 DNA sequence: TGTGCCAGCAGCATGGGACACGCAAGCTCTGGGGCCAACGTCCTGACTTTC. Using reference TRBV5-5 and TRBJ2-6 for the parts outside the CDR3, the full variable domain is DAGVTQSPTHLIKTRGQQVTLRCSPISGHKSVSWYQQVLGQGPQFIFQYYEKEERGRGNFPDRFSARQFPNYSSELNVNALLLGDSALYLCASSMGHASSGANVLTFGAGSRLTVL.

This chain uses TRBV20-1 with TRBJ1-5; D may be TRBD1 (5 bases). This CDR3 has 13 amino acids. V lost 3 bases and J lost 3, with 9 bases in between. CDR1 and CDR2 from the germline V gene are DFQATT and SNEGSKA (reference sequence). CDR3 nucleotides: TGCAGTGCTAGTTCAGGACACAATCAGCCCCAGCATTTT. Its translation: CSASSGHNQPQHF.

This chain joins TRBV4-2 and TRBJ2-1; no clear D gene. This CDR3 spans 16 amino acids. CDR1 is LGHNA and CDR2 is YNFKEQ in the germline V gene. The ends were cut back, 0 bases at V and 0 bases at J, with 9 bases in the middle. The CDR3 loop is CASSQDRSHSYNEQFF. CDR3 bases: TGTGCCAGCAGCCAAGATAGGTCCCACTCCTACAATGAGCAGTTCTTC.

This chain links TRBV28 with TRBJ2-7; the D is unclear. Between the trimmed V and J ends, which lost 7 bases and 2 bases, there was a span of 12 bases. Germline CDR1 is MDHEN and CDR2 is SYDVKM. CDR3 length: 13 residues. The CDR3 region is CASTLPDTYEQYF. Written as DNA, the CDR3 is TGTGCCAGCACACTCCCAGACACCTACGAGCAGTACTTC.

The V call is TRBV5-1, the J call TRBJ2-1; 10 bases align to TRBD2. The V gene's germline CDR1 is SGHRS and CDR2 YFSETQ. V gave up 4 bases and J gave up 6 bases; unmatched junction bases: 7. The CDR3 covers 15 residues. CDR3 protein: CASSPGGLALNEQFF. In nucleotides, the CDR3 is TGCGCCAGCAGCCCGGGGGGACTAGCGCTCAATGAGCAGTTCTTC. The full variable domain, in which reference TRBV5-1 and TRBJ2-1 provide the parts outside the CDR3, is KAGVTQTPRYLIKTRGQQVTLSCSPISGHRSVSWYQQTPGQGLQFLFEYFSETQRNKGNFPGRFSGRQFSNSRSEMNVSTLELGDSALYLCASSPGGLALNEQFFGPGTRLTVL.

This clonotype has only a few counts. The chain has TRBV6-2 or TRBV6-3 and TRBJ2-5; possibly TRBD2 for D (5 bases). V was shortened by 8 bases and J by 2 bases, with 21 bases between the two germline ends. Germline V CDR1 and CDR2: MNHEY, SVGEGT. This CDR3 has 16 amino acids. CDR3 bases: TGTGCCAGCGAGCCCGAAGGGAGACCGACTCAAGAGACCCAGTACTTC. Amino acids: CASEPEGRPTQETQYF.

The rearrangement links TRBV9 to TRBJ2-3; a weak D match, TRBD1 (6 bases). Trimming stripped 0 bases from V and 2 bases from J, with 13 bases between. Germline CDR1 SGDLS, CDR2 YYNGEE. This CDR3 spans 16 amino acids. CDR3 coding DNA: TGTGCCAGCAGCGTAGCTGGCAGGGGACACACAGATACGCAGTATTTT. Protein product: CASSVAGRGHTDTQYF.

The chain employs TRBV9 and TRBJ2-3; the D gene is possibly TRBD1 (6 bases). The V gene's germline CDR1 is SGDLS and CDR2 YYNGEE. The CDR3 consists of 17 residues. V was trimmed by 0 bases and J by 0 bases, leaving 14 bases between them. CDR3 nucleotide sequence: TGTGCCAGCAGCGTAGACGGGACACCTCCTAGCACAGATACGCAGTATTTT. This codes for CASSVDGTPPSTDTQYF.

This chain uses TRBV7-3 with TRBJ2-5; D may be TRBD1 (6 bases). V lost 3 bases and J 5 bases, leaving 16 bases between the germline ends. This CDR3 contains 15 residues. CDR1 and CDR2 from the germline V gene are SGHTA and FQGTGA. The chain's CDR3 is CASSFGRGSHETQYF. The CDR3 DNA is TGTGCCAGCAGCTTTGGCAGGGGCAGCCATGAGACCCAGTACTTC.

V is TRBV20-1 and J is TRBJ2-2; 7 bases line up with TRBD1. Germline CDR1 and CDR2: DFQATT and SNEGSKA (reference sequence). Losses at the gene ends were 4 bases for V and 6 bases for J; bases not matched to a gene: 8. The CDR3 is 14 amino acids. The CDR3 DNA reads TGCAGTGCTACAGGACAGGAAAAACCCGGGGAGCTGTTTTTT. Its protein is CSATGQEKPGELFF.

The genes are TRBV20-1 and TRBJ2-1; D possibly corresponds to TRBD1 (5 bases). CDR1 is DFQATT, CDR2 SNEGSKA, per germline (reference sequence). The CDR3 covers 15 residues. Here the CDR3 reads CIAPTGASSYNEQFF. The CDR3 nucleotides read TGCATCGCCCCAACAGGAGCAAGCTCCTACAATGAGCAGTTCTTC.

This chain joins TRBV7-9 and TRBJ1-1; a possible D gene is TRBD1 (5 bases). Between the trimmed V and J ends, which lost 5 bases and 1 base, there was a span of 8 bases. CDR1 and CDR2 (germline): SEHNR, FQNEAQ (reference sequence). The CDR3 covers 13 residues. The CDR3 reads CASSGASNTEAFF. CDR3 DNA sequence: TGTGCCAGCAGCGGGGCATCGAACACTGAAGCTTTCTTT.

The rearrangement uses TRBV12-3 or TRBV12-4 and TRBJ2-3; D is unclear. The ends were cut back, 2 bases at V and 2 bases at J, with 8 bases in the middle. This CDR3 has 14 residues. The CDR3 region has the DNA TGTGCCAGCAGTTTATCGGAACCCACAGATACGCAGTATTTT. This sequence encodes CASSLSEPTDTQYF.

The chain couples TRBV3-1 to TRBJ1-2, with D uncertain. The CDR3 extends over 15 amino acids. Germline CDR1 is LGHDT and CDR2 is YNNKEL (reference sequence). V gave up 1 base and J gave up 0 bases, with 9 bases separating them. The CDR3 sequence is CASSQGPLANYGYTF. The CDR3 DNA reads TGTGCCAGCAGCCAAGGACCGCTAGCTAACTATGGCTACACCTTC. The full variable domain, with the rest looked up from reference TRBV3-1 and TRBJ1-2, is DTAVSQTPKYLVTQMGNDKSIKCEQNLGHDTMYWYKQDSKKFLKIMFSYNNKELIINETVPNRFSPKSPDKAHLNLHINSLELGDSAVYFCASSQGPLANYGYTFGSGTRLTVV.

The rearrangement links TRBV20-1 to TRBJ2-5, with TRBD2 matching over 7 bases. CDR3 length equals 15 residues. Per the germline V gene, CDR1 is DFQATT and CDR2 is SNEGSKA (reference sequence). Germline trimming cut 5 bases from V and 5 bases from J; bases unmatched to any gene: 14. Here the CDR3 reads CSASRTSHSAETQYF. The CDR3 nucleotides read TGCAGTGCTTCCCGGACTAGTCACAGTGCCGAGACCCAGTACTTC.

The chain carries TRBV2 and TRBJ2-7; 9 positions match TRBD1. Germline V gene sequence: CDR1 SNHLY, CDR2 FYNNEI. The CDR3 contains 14 residues. V trimming: 8 bases; J trimming: 0 bases; junction bases outside the gene matches: 5. The CDR3 bases are TGTGCCAGCGCGAGGACAGGGGACTCCTACGAGCAGTACTTC. Amino acids: CASARTGDSYEQYF.

CDR3: CASSYGRGIRAKNIQYF. In DNA form, the CDR3 reads TGTGCCAGCAGCTATGGCAGGGGTATTCGAGCCAAAAACATTCAGTACTTC. The chain combines TRBV7-2 with TRBJ2-4; tentative D call: TRBD1 (6 bases). Germline V gives CDR1 SGHTA, CDR2 FQGNSA. The CDR3 runs to 17 residues. Deletions cut 4 bases from V and 0 bases from J, with 16 bases between.

CDR3 amino acids: CASSLAPSGGAPDTQYF. The CDR3 DNA sequence: TGTGCCAGCAGCTTAGCGCCCAGCGGGGGGGCCCCAGATACGCAGTATTTT. The chain combines TRBV7-2 with TRBJ2-3, with 10 bases fitting TRBD2. The junction had 7 bases not matched to a gene; V was cut back by 0 bases and J by 4 bases. CDR3 length: 17 residues. Germline values: CDR1 SGHTA, CDR2 FQGNSA.

The CDR3 is CASSLSSGASLGSNQPQHF. CDR3 nucleotides: TGTGCCAGCAGCTTATCAAGCGGGGCGAGTCTGGGTAGCAATCAGCCCCAGCATTTT. The rearrangement joins TRBV7-9 to TRBJ1-5; D is perhaps TRBD1 (5 bases). The CDR3 runs 19 residues. Germline V gene lookup returns CDR1 SEHNR and CDR2 FQNEAQ (reference sequence). Trimming stripped 2 bases from V and 0 bases from J, with 20 bases between.

The chain recombines TRBV20-1 with TRBJ1-1; 7 positions agree with TRBD1. J lost 1 base, V lost 4 bases, and 9 bases had no gene match. Germline V CDR1 and CDR2: DFQATT, SNEGSKA (reference sequence). This CDR3 has 15 residues. The CDR3 loop reads CSATPGTEQNTEAFF. CDR3 nucleotides: TGCAGTGCTACCCCCGGGACAGAACAGAACACTGAAGCTTTCTTT.

J is TRBJ1-5 and V is TRBV24-1; 7 bases line up with TRBD1. Germline V gene data show CDR1 as KGHDR and CDR2 as SFDVKD. The length of the CDR3 is 13 residues. The ends lost 10 bases at V and 7 bases at J; junction bases unmatched: 9. DNA for the CDR3: TGTGCCACAGGGGGCAGTTTGTACCAGCCCCAGCATTTT. This sequence encodes CATGGSLYQPQHF.